Listed below are T cell receptor beta chains from one sample, sequenced in a study of T cells in Graves' hyperthyroidism and ophthalmopathy. TCRdb passed the multiplex PCR reads through MiXCR, listing each CDR3 protein once. The table lists around 660,000 distinct CDR3 sequences, roughly 46% of them singletons. The source material was peripheral blood or thyroid tissue (not recorded which). These receptors were obtained from an adult man with Graves' disease, either hyperthyroidism or ophthalmopathy (not recorded which). Both conserved end residues are part of each CDR3. Fields, in order: clone size, D gene, J gene, V gene, CDR3 DNA, CDR3 protein. The D gene is left open where the match is weak. Rows give clone size only sometimes, using once, few, many, or a class for an expanded clone.

.,TRBD1,TRBJ1-5,TRBV24-1,TGTGCCACCAGTGCCCGGGACAGGGAGAATCAGCCCCAGCATTTT,CATSARDRENQPQHF
few,TRBD1,TRBJ1-3,TRBV7-8,TGTGCCAGCAGCTTAGAGGACAGGCCCTCCGGAAACACCATATATTTT,CASSLEDRPSGNTIYF
.,TRBD1,TRBJ1-6,TRBV15,TGTGCCACCAGCAGTCCCGGGACAGGGATCGATTCACCCCTCCACTTT,CATSSPGTGIDSPLHF
few,.,TRBJ2-5,TRBV7-9,TGTGCCAGCGGACGGAACCAAGAGACCCAGTACTTC,CASGRNQETQYF
.,.,TRBJ1-4,TRBV2,TGTGCCAGCAGTTTACGGACAACTAATGAAAAACTGTTTTTT,CASSLRTTNEKLFF
.,.,TRBJ1-2,TRBV5-1,TGCGCCAGCAGCTTGGAGCCCGAGGGGTTACGGTATGGCTACACCTTC,CASSLEPEGLRYGYTF
few,TRBD1,TRBJ1-5,TRBV12-3/TRBV12-4,TGTGCCAGCAGTTTCTCGGGACAGGGGGCGTTCAATCAGCCCCAGCATTTT,CASSFSGQGAFNQPQHF
many,TRBD1,TRBJ1-2,TRBV20-1,TGCAGTGCCCAGCCCCGGTCGATCGACAGGGGGGATGGCTACACCTTC,CSAQPRSIDRGDGYTF
.,.,TRBJ1-2,TRBV29-1,TGCAGCGTCGACCGGGGGGCGGCGAGTGCGGGCTACACCTTC,CSVDRGAASAGYTF
many,TRBD1,TRBJ1-4,TRBV7-9,TGTGCCAGCAGCGAGGGACAGTATAATGAAAAACTGTTTTTT,CASSEGQYNEKLFF
once,.,TRBJ1-4,TRBV20-1,TGCAGTGCTAGAGATCTTCAGGGCAAGAGGGAAAAACTGTTTTTT,CSARDLQGKREKLFF
.,.,TRBJ1-2,TRBV2,TGTGCCAGCAGCCAAGATAACGCCCATGGTGGCTACACCTTC,CASSQDNAHGGYTF
.,.,TRBJ1-1,TRBV20-1,TGCAGTGCAAGGCACCCGAGCACTGAAGCTTTCTTT,CSARHPSTEAFF
many,.,TRBJ2-5,TRBV15,TGTGCCACCAGCAGAGATGGGTTGGGCAGTGGAGAGACCCAGTACTTC,CATSRDGLGSGETQYF